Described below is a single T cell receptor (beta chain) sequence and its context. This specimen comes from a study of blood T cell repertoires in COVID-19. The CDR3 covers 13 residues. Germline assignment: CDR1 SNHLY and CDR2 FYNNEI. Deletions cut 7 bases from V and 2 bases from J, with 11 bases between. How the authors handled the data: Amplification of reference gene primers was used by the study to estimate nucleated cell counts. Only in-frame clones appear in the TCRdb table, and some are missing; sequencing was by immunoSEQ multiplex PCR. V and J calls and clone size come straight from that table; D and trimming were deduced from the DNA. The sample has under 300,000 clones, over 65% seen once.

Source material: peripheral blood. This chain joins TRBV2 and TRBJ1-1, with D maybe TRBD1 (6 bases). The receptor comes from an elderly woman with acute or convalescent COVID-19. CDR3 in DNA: TGTGCCAGCAACCTGGACAGTAACACTGAAGCTTTCTTT. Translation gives CASNLDSNTEAFF.